Listed below are T cell receptor beta chains from one sample, sequenced in a study of T cells in Graves' hyperthyroidism and ophthalmopathy. MiXCR was run by TCRdb on the multiplex PCR reads, yielding one entry per CDR3 protein. The repertoire consists of roughly 840,000 distinct CDR3 sequences, with over 35% occurring once and the leading ten covering more than 7%. The source material was blood. The receptors here all came from a man between 18 and 35 years old with Graves' hyperthyroidism. Each CDR3 is given without its conserved first and last residue. Each record gives: V gene, clone size, J gene, CDR3 protein. Part of the rows lack a size; the others show once, few, many or a class for expanded clones.

TRBV4-3	few	TRBJ2-2	ASSQATAGELF
TRBV6-7	.	TRBJ2-5	ASIPPGLAGEETQY
TRBV7-2	few	TRBJ2-7	ASSSESGVSYEQY
TRBV25-1	.	TRBJ1-6	ASRTHNSPLH
TRBV7-2	few	TRBJ1-5	ASSRTGGRPQH
TRBV6-2/TRBV6-3	.	TRBJ2-7	ASSYWLAGGVAYEQY
TRBV5-1	once	TRBJ1-1	ASSLVSGRNTEAF
TRBV4-1	few	TRBJ1-2	ASSPLGSDGYT
TRBV7-9	many	TRBJ2-2	ASSSSLYTGELF
TRBV7-2	.	TRBJ2-2	ASSLVAYSTGELF
TRBV7-9	few	TRBJ2-2	ASSQASNTGELF
TRBV5-5	few	TRBJ2-5	ASIPQPTGETQY
TRBV3-1	few	TRBJ1-1	ASSQEWTGVDEAF
TRBV10-2	many	TRBJ1-1	ASSEGPDEAF
TRBV25-1	.	TRBJ1-1	ASSYSQGTEAF
TRBV7-2	.	TRBJ1-2	ASSSTGGFNYGYT
TRBV7-6	once	TRBJ2-7	ASSLAVGWDEQY
TRBV29-1	many	TRBJ2-5	SVLGWETQY
TRBV2	many	TRBJ1-2	ASSHDRNLYGYT
TRBV15	.	TRBJ1-4	ATSRDWAGEKLF
TRBV15	many	TRBJ2-2	ATSSPGRRVPGELF
TRBV20-1	.	TRBJ1-4	SARVRQGEEKLF
TRBV14	.	TRBJ1-6	ASRTLTGNRCSPLH
TRBV9	.	TRBJ2-7	ASRLSGDYYEQY
TRBV20-1	.	TRBJ1-1	SAPRYWGTEAF
TRBV5-6	.	TRBJ2-3	ASSLIGESTDTQY
TRBV10-3	.	TRBJ2-5	ASTEAGSGETQY
TRBV7-9	few	TRBJ2-7	ATQGAQSYEQY
TRBV29-1	many	TRBJ1-5	SVEVDGNQPQH
TRBV20-1	.	TRBJ1-6	SATPPGGRNNSPLH
TRBV29-1	many	TRBJ1-1	SGHFRGVNTEAF
TRBV20-1	.	TRBJ2-7	SAREGAYRIYEQY
TRBV6-5	.	TRBJ1-5	ASHSSAGSNQPQH
TRBV5-1	few	TRBJ1-1	ASSYGQGSGSEAF
TRBV29-1	few	TRBJ2-2	SASPGLAGAGELF